This entry describes one T cell receptor (beta chain). These data originate in a study of blood T cell repertoires in COVID-19. Looking at the study overall: Samples came from the United States, Italy and Spain, spanning acute and convalescent COVID-19. T cells, B-cell-depleted T cells, or PBMCs supplied cDNA or gDNA.

Source study methods: Estimation of nucleated cell counts was performed using reference gene primer amplification. Sequencing used immunoSEQ multiplex PCR; TCRdb keeps in-frame clones, though not all of them. That table supplies the V and J calls and clone size; D and trimming were determined from the DNA. The table lists fewer than 120,000 clones, more than 65% of them singletons. The germline CDR1 and CDR2 sequences are KGHSH and LQKENI. The CDR3 runs to 15 residues. Losses at the gene ends were 3 bases for V and 7 bases for J; bases not matched to a gene: 8. Sequencing was performed on peripheral blood. The chain uses TRBV18 and TRBJ2-2, with 7 nucleotides matching TRBD1. The TCR was taken from a woman aged 80 or over with acute or convalescent COVID-19. The chain's CDR3 is CASSPNRQGSGELFF. DNA of the CDR3: TGTGCCAGCTCACCGAATCGACAGGGTAGCGGGGAGCTGTTTTTT.